These 20 T cell receptor beta chains originate from one sample sequenced in a study of blood T cells in healthy people across ages. A sample-barcoded 5' primer and a J-beta primer mix were used in a second PCR of roughly 6 to 11 cycles. One entry per CDR3 protein results from TCRdb running MiXCR on the 5' RACE reads. The sample yields about 640,000 distinct CDR3 sequences, approximately 30% seen once. Sample: blood. These receptors originate from an elderly woman in good health.

This clonotype appeared many times. This chain joins TRBV15 and TRBJ1-2, with D tentatively TRBD1 (5 bases). Germline V lookup: CDR1 LNHNV, CDR2 YYDKDF (reference sequence). V was shortened by 3 bases and J by 4 bases, with 9 bases between the two germline ends. CDR3 length equals 13 residues. The CDR3 sequence: CATSSGTGYGYTF. The CDR3 DNA is TGTGCCACCAGCAGTGGGACCGGCTATGGCTACACCTTC. Full variable domain (missing parts from reference TRBV15 and TRBJ1-2): DAMVIQNPRYQVTQFGKPVTLSCSQTLNHNVMYWYQQKSSQAPKLLFHYYDKDFNNEADTPDNFQSRRPNTSFCFLDIRSPGLGDTAMYLCATSSGTGYGYTFGSGTRLTVV.

This clonotype has only a few counts. A read error may be the cause here, since a much bigger clone is one base away. The J gene is TRBJ2-7, the V gene TRBV5-5; 9 nucleotides line up with TRBD1. The J segment lost 7 bases and the V segment lost 3 bases, leaving 14 bases of the junction unmatched. The germline V gene has CDR1 SGHKS and CDR2 YYEKEE (reference sequence). CDR3 length: 16 amino acids. CDR3 residues: CASSWGQGVIGNEQYF. In DNA, the CDR3 is TGTGCCAGCAGCTGGGGACAGGGAGTTATCGGCAATGAGCAGTACTTC.

There are many counts of this clonotype. This chain uses TRBV5-8 with TRBJ2-3; 9 positions agree with TRBD1. This CDR3 region has 16 residues. Losses at the gene ends were 4 bases for V and 3 bases for J; bases not matched to a gene: 9. Per germline, CDR1 SGHTS and CDR2 YDEGEE. The CDR3 region has the DNA TGTGCCAGCAGCGTTGGGACAGGGCTGCAGACAGATACGCAGTATTTT. Protein product: CASSVGTGLQTDTQYF.

In regard to this clonotype: A much bigger clone sits one base away, suggesting this may be a read error. The chain employs TRBV3-1 and TRBJ2-4; no firm D call. From germline, CDR1 is LGHDT and CDR2 YNNKEL (reference sequence). The CDR3 covers 13 residues. Trimming shortened V by 0 bases and J by 15 bases, and 15 bases separated the two germline ends. This CDR3 reads CASSQDQVSERYF. In DNA, the CDR3 is TGTGCCAGCAGCCAAGATCAGGTTTCCGAGCGGTACTTC. Looking up the rest from reference TRBV3-1 and TRBJ2-4 gives the full variable domain: DTAVSQTPKYLVTQMGNDKSIKCEQNLGHDTMYWYKQDSKKFLKIMFSYNNKELIINETVPNRFSPKSPDKAHLNLHINSLELGDSAVYFCASSQDQVSERYFGAGTRLSVL.

This rearrangement joins TRBV20-1 to TRBJ1-3; D unclear. Germline CDR1 is DFQATT and CDR2 is SNEGSKA (reference sequence). V gave up 3 bases and J gave up 4 bases, with 13 bases separating them. The CDR3 is 14 residues long. CDR3 nucleotide sequence: TGCAGTGCTAGTTCTCAGGCGTCGGGAAACACCATATATTTT. The encoded protein is CSASSQASGNTIYF.

On this clonotype: With a much larger clone just one base away, this may be a read error. The gene calls are TRBV5-1 and TRBJ1-2; no definite D call. The germline V gene encodes CDR1 SGHRS and CDR2 YFSETQ. CDR3 length: 14 amino acids. V was clipped by 6 bases and J by 8 bases, with 20 bases between them. CDR3 DNA sequence: TGCGCCAGCAAGCAAGGTATAGCCCGAGGGGGCTACACCTTC. This translates into CASKQGIARGGYTF.

This chain joins TRBV29-1 and TRBJ2-1; D unresolved. Germline V lookup: CDR1 SQVTM, CDR2 ANQGSEA. Trimming shortened V by 0 bases and J by 0 bases, and 12 bases separated the two germline ends. The CDR3 spans 16 residues. The CDR3 nucleotides are TGCAGCGTTGAAGATCTTACAGTTAGCTCCTACAATGAGCAGTTCTTC. Its protein product is CSVEDLTVSSYNEQFF.

There are many counts of this clonotype. The chain couples TRBV5-1 to TRBJ1-4; D gene unclear. Germline assignment: CDR1 SGHRS and CDR2 YFSETQ. V lost 0 bases and J 14 bases, leaving 17 bases between the germline ends. This CDR3 has 14 amino acids. CDR3 sequence reads: CASSLDGQSAKLFF. The CDR3 nucleotides are TGCGCCAGCAGCTTGGATGGGCAGTCTGCGAAGCTGTTTTTT.

J is TRBJ2-1 and V is TRBV19; 7 bases match TRBD1. Germline V lookup: CDR1 LNHDA, CDR2 SQIVND (reference sequence). J gave up 0 bases and V 3 bases, and 5 bases lay outside the gene matches. CDR3 length: 16 amino acids. This CDR3 is CASSMGQISSYNEQFF. CDR3 sequence (DNA): TGTGCCAGTAGTATGGGACAGATAAGCTCCTACAATGAGCAGTTCTTC.

Many counts were recorded for this clonotype. The gene calls are TRBV27 and TRBJ2-7; 9 bases are a match to TRBD1. The trim removed 4 bases at V and 6 bases at J, leaving 13 bases unmatched. The CDR3 length is 16 residues. Germline assignment: CDR1 MNHEY and CDR2 SMNVEV (reference sequence). The CDR3: CASSSTGGWSTSEQYF. CDR3 DNA: TGTGCCAGCAGTTCGACAGGGGGTTGGAGTACGAGCGAGCAGTACTTC.

The rearrangement uses TRBV29-1 and TRBJ2-1, with D tentatively TRBD2 (5 bases). V was cut by 4 bases and J by 3 bases, with 13 bases left in between. This CDR3 region has 14 residues. The germline CDR1 and CDR2 sequences are SQVTM and ANQGSEA. This CDR3 reads CSVGTAGGYNEQFF. The DNA for the CDR3 is TGCAGCGTTGGGACTGCCGGAGGCTACAATGAGCAGTTCTTC.

The chain joins TRBV9 to TRBJ1-3, with D possibly matching TRBD1 (5 bases). The CDR3 length is 19 residues. The ends were cut back, 3 bases at V and 1 base at J, with 23 bases in the middle. Per germline, CDR1 SGDLS and CDR2 YYNGEE. This chain's CDR3 is CASSADGTGGVGSGNTIYF. The CDR3 DNA reads as TGTGCCAGCAGCGCGGATGGGACCGGGGGTGTTGGGTCTGGAAACACCATATATTTT. Supplemented by reference TRBV9 and TRBJ1-3, the full variable domain reads DSGVTQTPKHLITATGQRVTLRCSPRSGDLSVYWYQQSLDQGLQFLIQYYNGEERAKGNILERFSAQQFPDLHSELNLSSLELGDSALYFCASSADGTGGVGSGNTIYFGEGSWLTVV.

Concerning this clonotype: This clone may be a read error of a much larger clone one base away. The chain recombines TRBV5-1 with TRBJ2-7; the match to TRBD2 covers 11 bases. This CDR3 is built from 15 residues. Looked up from germline, CDR1 is SGHRS and CDR2 is YFSETQ. Trimming removed 3 bases from V and 11 bases from J; junction bases left unmatched: 13. As DNA, the CDR3 is TGCGCCAGCAGCTCAATGCTAGCGGGGGGCGTAATCGAGTACTTC. Its protein product is CASSSMLAGGVIEYF.

For this clonotype: At one of its ends the junction is not consistent with the germline gene, which may arise from a read error. This chain links TRBV6-5 with TRBJ2-6, with D unclear. Germline V lookup: CDR1 MNHEY, CDR2 SVGAGI. This CDR3 is built from 17 residues. The DNA for the CDR3 is TGTGCCAGCAGTTACTCGGGGTTGCCCTCTGGGACCAACGTCCTGACTTTC. Translated, it gives CASSYSGLPSGTNVLTF.

The chain carries TRBV6-1 and TRBJ2-3; 9 bases fit TRBD2. Germline V gives CDR1 MNHNS, CDR2 SASEGT. J was trimmed by 0 bases and V by 6 bases; bases with no gene match: 7. The CDR3 totals 16 residues. The CDR3, as DNA: TGTGCCAGCAGCCACGCGCGGGGGGGTAGCACAGATACGCAGTATTTT. This encodes CASSHARGGSTDTQYF.

As regards this clonotype: Its ends do not fully match the called genes, so a read error is possible. The chain uses TRBV6-6 and TRBJ1-2; perhaps TRBD1 as D (6 bases). Germline CDR1 MNHNY, CDR2 SVGAGI (reference sequence). The CDR3 is 12 residues long. The CDR3: CAGSYDGVRGTF. CDR3 nucleotide sequence: TGTGCCGGCAGTTACGATGGGGTCAGGGGCACCTTC.

This clonotype appeared a few times. CDR3 in DNA: TGTGCCTGGAGTCCAATGCCCGGGGAGCTGTTTTTT. This gives the protein CAWSPMPGELFF. V gene TRBV30 combines with J gene TRBJ2-2; D is undetermined. The germline V gene has CDR1 GTSNPN and CDR2 SVGIG (reference sequence). This CDR3 is 12 amino acids long. Trimming left V 2 bases short and J 6 bases short, with 7 bases between.

With respect to this clonotype: Given the absence of the conserved phenylalanine or tryptophan at the CDR3 end, a read error is likely. The V and J genes are TRBV7-9 and TRBJ2-2, with 12 bases lining up with TRBD2. V dropped 5 bases and J dropped 0; count of bases not matched to a gene: 7. Per germline, CDR1 SEHNR and CDR2 FQNEAQ (reference sequence). This CDR3 region has 18 residues. This CDR3 reads CASSLKTSGGSNTGELFV. CDR3 sequence (DNA): TGTGCCAGCAGCCTTAAGACTAGCGGGGGATCGAACACCGGGGAGCTGTTTGTT.

This clonotype occurred many times. The chain joins TRBV10-3 to TRBJ2-7; 10 bases match TRBD2. In germline, CDR1 is ENHRY, CDR2 SYGVKD. The trim removed 4 bases at V and 4 bases at J, leaving 16 bases unmatched. The CDR3 length is 18 residues. CDR3 nucleotide sequence: TGTGCCATCAGTGCGGCTAGCGGGGGAGCTCGGTCGGGATACGAGCAGTACTTC. Its translation is CAISAASGGARSGYEQYF.

Only one count was recorded for this clonotype. Possible read error: a much larger clone is one base away. The gene calls are TRBV5-5 and TRBJ1-1; D uncertain. Trimming left V 0 bases short and J 0 bases short, with 9 bases between. The V gene's germline CDR1 is SGHKS and CDR2 YYEKEE (reference sequence). The CDR3 is 15 residues long. In DNA form, the CDR3 reads TGTGCCAGCAGCTTGGGGCAACGGTTGAACACTGAAGCTTTCTTT. Its protein is CASSLGQRLNTEAFF.